This T cell receptor (beta chain) came from a study of T cells in Graves' hyperthyroidism and ophthalmopathy. Overall study findings and caveats: Ophthalmopathy onset followed model prediction by a median approximately seven months. Most thyroid clonotypes expanded above 0.001 appeared in blood too.

The V end lost 5 bases, the J end lost 2 bases, and 18 bases lay between the germline ends. CDR1 is SGHTA, CDR2 FQGNSA, per germline. The CDR3 is made up of 16 amino acids. This clonotype was found many times. The target antigen is unknown. Subjects aged 18 to 65 presented with newly diagnosed hyperthyroidism of less than 2 months' duration. Diagnoses rested on clinical symptoms, serum thyroxine and TRAb, thyroid ultrasound and orbital computed tomography. From RNA transcripts, TCR beta CDR3 regions were amplified. TCR CDR3 regions were first amplified by RT-PCR with HTBI primers. TCRdb passed the multiplex PCR reads through MiXCR, listing each CDR3 protein once. The repertoire holds about 700,000 distinct CDR3 sequences, with roughly 15% as singletons.

This TCR derives from a woman aged 18-29 years with Graves' hyperthyroidism. The chain joins TRBV7-2 to TRBJ1-2, with a tentative D call TRBD1 (6 bases). Sequences were obtained from blood. In DNA form, the CDR3 reads TGTGCCAGCAGCGACAGGAACAGACTCGGAAACTATGGCTACACCTTC. Translating gives CASSDRNRLGNYGYTF.